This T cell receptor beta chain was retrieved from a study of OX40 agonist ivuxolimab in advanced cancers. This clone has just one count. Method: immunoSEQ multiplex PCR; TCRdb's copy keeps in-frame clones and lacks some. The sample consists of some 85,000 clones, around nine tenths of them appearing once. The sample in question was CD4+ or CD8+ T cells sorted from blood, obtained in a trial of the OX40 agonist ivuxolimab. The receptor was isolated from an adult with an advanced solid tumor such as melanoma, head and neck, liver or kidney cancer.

For the CDR3, the DNA is TGTGCCAGCAGCGTAGAAAGAGCAGATACGCAGTATTTT. It translates to CASSVERADTQYF. This rearrangement joins TRBV9 to TRBJ2-3; D not certain. The CDR3 is made up of 13 amino acids. The germline gives CDR1 SGDLS, CDR2 YYNGEE. With 0 bases removed from V and 4 bases from J, the gap between germline ends came to 6 bases.